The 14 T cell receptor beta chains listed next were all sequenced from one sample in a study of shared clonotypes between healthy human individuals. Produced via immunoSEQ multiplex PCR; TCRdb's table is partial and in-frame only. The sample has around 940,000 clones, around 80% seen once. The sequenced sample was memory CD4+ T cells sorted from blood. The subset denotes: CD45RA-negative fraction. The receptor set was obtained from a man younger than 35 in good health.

The CDR3 loop is CASRLQGTGANVLTF. The CDR3 nucleotides read TGTGCCAGCAGGTTACAGGGTACTGGGGCCAACGTCCTGACTTTC. The gene calls are TRBV2 and TRBJ2-6; TRBD1 might be the D (6 bases). Deletions cut 6 bases from V and 2 bases from J, with 11 bases between. Per germline, CDR1 SNHLY and CDR2 FYNNEI. This CDR3 has 15 amino acids.

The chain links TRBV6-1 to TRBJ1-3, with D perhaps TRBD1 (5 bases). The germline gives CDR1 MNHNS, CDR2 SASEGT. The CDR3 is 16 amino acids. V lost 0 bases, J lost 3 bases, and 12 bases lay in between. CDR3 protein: CASSEARGSNGNTIYF. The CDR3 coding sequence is TGTGCCAGCAGTGAAGCAAGGGGTTCGAATGGAAACACCATATATTTT.

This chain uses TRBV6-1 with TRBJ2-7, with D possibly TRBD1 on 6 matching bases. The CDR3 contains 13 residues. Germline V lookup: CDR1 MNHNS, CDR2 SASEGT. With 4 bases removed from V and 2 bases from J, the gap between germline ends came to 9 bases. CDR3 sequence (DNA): TGTGCCAGCAGTGCACAGGGAACCTACGAGCAGTACTTC. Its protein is CASSAQGTYEQYF.

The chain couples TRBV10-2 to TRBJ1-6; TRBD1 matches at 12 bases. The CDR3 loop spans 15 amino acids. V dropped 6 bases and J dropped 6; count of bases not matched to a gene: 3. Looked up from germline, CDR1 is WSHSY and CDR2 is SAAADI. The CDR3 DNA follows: TGCGCCAGCAGGGGGACAGGGGGCCTTAATTCACCCCTCCACTTT. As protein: CASRGTGGLNSPLHF.

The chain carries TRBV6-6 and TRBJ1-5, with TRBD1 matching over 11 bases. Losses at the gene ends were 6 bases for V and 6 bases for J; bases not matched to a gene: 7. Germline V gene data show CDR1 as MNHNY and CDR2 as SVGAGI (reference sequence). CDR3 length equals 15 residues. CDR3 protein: CASSPRTGGSQPQHF. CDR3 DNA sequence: TGTGCCAGCAGCCCAAGGACAGGGGGCTCTCAGCCCCAGCATTTT.

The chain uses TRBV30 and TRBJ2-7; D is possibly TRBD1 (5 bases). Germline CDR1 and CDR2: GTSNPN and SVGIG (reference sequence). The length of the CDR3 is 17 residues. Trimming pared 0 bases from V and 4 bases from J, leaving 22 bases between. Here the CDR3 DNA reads TGTGCCTGGAGTGTAGGGGTGGGAACCACTCTTTCTTACGAGCAGTACTTC. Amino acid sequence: CAWSVGVGTTLSYEQYF.

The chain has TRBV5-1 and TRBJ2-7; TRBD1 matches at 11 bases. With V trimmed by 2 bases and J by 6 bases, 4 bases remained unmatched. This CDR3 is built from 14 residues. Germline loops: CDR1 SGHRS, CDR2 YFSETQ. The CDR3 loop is CASSFVGTGGEQYF. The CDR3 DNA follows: TGCGCCAGCAGCTTTGTCGGGACAGGGGGCGAGCAGTACTTC.

DNA of the CDR3: TGTGCCAGCAGCCGGGACAGGGGCGGTTACACTGAAGCTTTCTTT. The encoded protein is CASSRDRGGYTEAFF. V gene TRBV6-1 combines with J gene TRBJ1-1, with TRBD1 matching 10 bases. Trimming cost V 6 bases and J 3 bases; bases outside gene matches: 7. From germline, CDR1 is MNHNS and CDR2 SASEGT. The CDR3 consists of 15 residues.

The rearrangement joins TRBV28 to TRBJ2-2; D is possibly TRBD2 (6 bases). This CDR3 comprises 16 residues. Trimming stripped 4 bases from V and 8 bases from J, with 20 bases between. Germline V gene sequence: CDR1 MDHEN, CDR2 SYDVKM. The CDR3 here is CASSSRPAFAGGELFF. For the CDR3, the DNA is TGTGCCAGCAGTTCCCGTCCGGCTTTTGCGGGAGGGGAGCTGTTTTTT.

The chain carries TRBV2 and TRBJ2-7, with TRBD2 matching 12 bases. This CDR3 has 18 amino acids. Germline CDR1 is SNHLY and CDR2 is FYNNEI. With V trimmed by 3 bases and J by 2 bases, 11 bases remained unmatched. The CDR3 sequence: CASSDSLAGGKKTYEQYF. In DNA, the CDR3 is TGTGCCAGCAGTGATAGTCTAGCGGGAGGGAAAAAAACCTACGAGCAGTACTTC.

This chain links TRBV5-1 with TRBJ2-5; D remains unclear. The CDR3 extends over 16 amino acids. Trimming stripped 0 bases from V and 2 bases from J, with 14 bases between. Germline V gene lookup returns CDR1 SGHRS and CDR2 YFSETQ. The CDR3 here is CASSLAARSGQETQYF. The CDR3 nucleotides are TGCGCCAGCAGCTTGGCGGCCCGGAGTGGGCAAGAGACCCAGTACTTC. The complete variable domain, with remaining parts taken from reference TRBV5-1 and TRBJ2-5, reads KAGVTQTPRYLIKTRGQQVTLSCSPISGHRSVSWYQQTPGQGLQFLFEYFSETQRNKGNFPGRFSGRQFSNSRSEMNVSTLELGDSALYLCASSLAARSGQETQYFGPGTRLLVL.

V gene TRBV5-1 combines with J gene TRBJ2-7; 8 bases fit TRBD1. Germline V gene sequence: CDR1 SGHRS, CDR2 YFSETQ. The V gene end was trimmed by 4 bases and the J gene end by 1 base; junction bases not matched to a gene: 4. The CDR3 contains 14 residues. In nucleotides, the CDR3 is TGCGCCAGCAGCCGGACAGGGAGTTCCTACGAGCAGTACTTC. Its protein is CASSRTGSSYEQYF.

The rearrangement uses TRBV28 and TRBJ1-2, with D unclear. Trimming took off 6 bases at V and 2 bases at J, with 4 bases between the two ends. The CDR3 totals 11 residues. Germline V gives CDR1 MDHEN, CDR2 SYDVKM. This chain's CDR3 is CASSPNYGYTF. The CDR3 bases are TGTGCCAGCAGCCCGAACTATGGCTACACCTTC.

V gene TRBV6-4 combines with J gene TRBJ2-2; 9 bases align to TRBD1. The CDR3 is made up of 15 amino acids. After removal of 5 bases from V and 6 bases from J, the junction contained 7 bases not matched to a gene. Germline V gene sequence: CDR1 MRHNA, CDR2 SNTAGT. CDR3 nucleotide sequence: TGTGCCAGCAGTAAACAGGGGGCAGCCTCCGGGGAGCTGTTTTTT. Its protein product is CASSKQGAASGELFF.